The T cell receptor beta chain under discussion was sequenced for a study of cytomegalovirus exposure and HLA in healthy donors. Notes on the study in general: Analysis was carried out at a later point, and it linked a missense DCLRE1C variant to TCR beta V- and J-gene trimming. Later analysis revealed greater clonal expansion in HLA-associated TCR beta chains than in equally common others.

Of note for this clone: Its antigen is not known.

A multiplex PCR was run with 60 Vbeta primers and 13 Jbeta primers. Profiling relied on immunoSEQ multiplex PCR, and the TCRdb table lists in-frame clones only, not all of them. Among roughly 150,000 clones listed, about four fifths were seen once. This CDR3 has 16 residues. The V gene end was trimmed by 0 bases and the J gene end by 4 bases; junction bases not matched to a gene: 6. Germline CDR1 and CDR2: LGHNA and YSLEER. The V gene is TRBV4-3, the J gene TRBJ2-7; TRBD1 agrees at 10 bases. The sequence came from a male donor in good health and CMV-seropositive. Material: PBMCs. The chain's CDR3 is CASSQDVGTGDYEQYF. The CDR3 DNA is TGCGCCAGCAGCCAAGATGTCGGGACAGGGGATTACGAGCAGTACTTC.